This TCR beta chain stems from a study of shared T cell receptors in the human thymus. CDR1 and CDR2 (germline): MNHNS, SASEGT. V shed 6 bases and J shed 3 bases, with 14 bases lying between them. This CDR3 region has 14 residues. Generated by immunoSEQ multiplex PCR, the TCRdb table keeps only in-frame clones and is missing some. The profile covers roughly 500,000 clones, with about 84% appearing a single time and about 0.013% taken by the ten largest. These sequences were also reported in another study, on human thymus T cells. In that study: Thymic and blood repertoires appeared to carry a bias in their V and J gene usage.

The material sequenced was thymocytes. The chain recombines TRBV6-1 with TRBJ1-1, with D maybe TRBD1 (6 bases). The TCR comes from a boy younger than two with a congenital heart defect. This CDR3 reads CASRYRVADTEAFF. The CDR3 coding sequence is TGTGCCAGCAGATACAGGGTTGCGGACACTGAAGCTTTCTTT.